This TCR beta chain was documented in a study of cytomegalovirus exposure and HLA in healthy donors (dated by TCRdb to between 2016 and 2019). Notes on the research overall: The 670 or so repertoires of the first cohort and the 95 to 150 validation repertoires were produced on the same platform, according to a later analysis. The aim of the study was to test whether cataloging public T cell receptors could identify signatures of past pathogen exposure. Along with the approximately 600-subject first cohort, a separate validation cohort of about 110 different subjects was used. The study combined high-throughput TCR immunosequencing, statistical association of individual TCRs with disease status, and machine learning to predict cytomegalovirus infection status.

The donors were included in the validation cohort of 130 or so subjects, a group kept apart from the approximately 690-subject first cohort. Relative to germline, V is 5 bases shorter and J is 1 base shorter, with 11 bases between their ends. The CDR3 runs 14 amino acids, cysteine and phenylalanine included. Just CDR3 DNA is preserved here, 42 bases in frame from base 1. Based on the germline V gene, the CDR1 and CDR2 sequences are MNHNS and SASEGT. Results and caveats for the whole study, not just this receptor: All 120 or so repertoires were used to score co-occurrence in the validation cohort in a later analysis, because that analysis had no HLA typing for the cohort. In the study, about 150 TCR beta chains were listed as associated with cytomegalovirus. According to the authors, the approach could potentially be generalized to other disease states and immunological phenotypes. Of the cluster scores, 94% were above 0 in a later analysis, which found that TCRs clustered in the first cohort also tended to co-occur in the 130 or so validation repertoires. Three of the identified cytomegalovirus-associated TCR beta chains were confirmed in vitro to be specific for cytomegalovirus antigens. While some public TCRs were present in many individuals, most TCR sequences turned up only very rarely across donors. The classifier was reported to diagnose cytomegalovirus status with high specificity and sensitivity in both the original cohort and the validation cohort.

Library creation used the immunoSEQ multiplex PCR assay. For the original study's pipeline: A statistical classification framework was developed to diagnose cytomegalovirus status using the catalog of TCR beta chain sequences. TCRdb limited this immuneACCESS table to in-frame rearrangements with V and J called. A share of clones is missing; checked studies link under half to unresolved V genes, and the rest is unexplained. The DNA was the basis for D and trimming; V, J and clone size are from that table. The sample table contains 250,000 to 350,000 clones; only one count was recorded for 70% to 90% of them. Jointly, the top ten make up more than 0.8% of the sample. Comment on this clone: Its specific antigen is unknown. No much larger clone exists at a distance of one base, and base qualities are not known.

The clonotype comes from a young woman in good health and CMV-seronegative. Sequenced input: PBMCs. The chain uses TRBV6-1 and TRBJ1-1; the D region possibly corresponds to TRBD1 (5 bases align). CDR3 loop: CASSSTGENTEAFF. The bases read TGTGCCAGCAGTTCCACAGGCGAGAACACTGAAGCTTTCTTT.